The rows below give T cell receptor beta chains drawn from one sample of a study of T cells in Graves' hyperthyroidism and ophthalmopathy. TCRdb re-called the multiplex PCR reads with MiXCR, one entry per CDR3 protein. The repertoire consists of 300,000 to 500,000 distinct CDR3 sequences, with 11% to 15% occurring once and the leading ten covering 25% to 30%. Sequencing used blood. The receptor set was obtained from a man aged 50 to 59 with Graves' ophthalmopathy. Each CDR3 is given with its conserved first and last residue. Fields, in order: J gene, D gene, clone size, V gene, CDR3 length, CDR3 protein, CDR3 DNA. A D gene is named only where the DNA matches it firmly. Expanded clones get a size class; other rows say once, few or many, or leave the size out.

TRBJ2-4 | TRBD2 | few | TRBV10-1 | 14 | CASRLAGAKNIQYF | TGCGCCAGCAGGCTAGCGGGAGCCAAAAACATTCAGTACTTC
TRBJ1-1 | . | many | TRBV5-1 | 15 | CASSLAEGMNTEAFF | TGCGCCAGCAGCTTGGCGGAGGGCATGAACACTGAAGCTTTCTTT
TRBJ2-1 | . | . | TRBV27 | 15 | CASSFVRGFYNEQFF | TGTGCCAGCAGCTTTGTCAGGGGATTTTACAATGAGCAGTTCTTC
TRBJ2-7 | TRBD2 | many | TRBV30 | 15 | CAWSDGLAGVYEQYF | TGTGCCTGGAGTGACGGACTAGCGGGAGTCTACGAGCAGTACTTC
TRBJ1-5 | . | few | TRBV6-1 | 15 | CASSPRDPRGQPQHF | TGTGCCAGCAGCCCCCGGGACCCGCGGGGTCAGCCCCAGCATTTT
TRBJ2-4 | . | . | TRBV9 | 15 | CASSEFWEQGAAQYF | TGTGCCAGCAGCGAGTTTTGGGAACAAGGGGCGGCTCAGTACTTC
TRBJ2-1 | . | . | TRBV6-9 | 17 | CASSYLGWEVTYNEQFF | TGTGCCAGCAGTTACTTGGGGTGGGAGGTCACCTACAATGAGCAGTTCTTC
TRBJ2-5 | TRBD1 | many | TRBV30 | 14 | CAWSEGTAQETQYF | TGTGCCTGGAGTGAAGGGACAGCCCAAGAGACCCAGTACTTC
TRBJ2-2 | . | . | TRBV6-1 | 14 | CASSVGGPTGELFF | TGTGCCAGCAGTGTTGGCGGACCCACCGGGGAGCTGTTTTTT
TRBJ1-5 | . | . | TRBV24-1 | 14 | CATSGTVSNQPQHF | TGTGCCACCAGTGGGACAGTTAGCAATCAGCCCCAGCATTTT
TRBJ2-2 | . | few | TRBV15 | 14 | CATSARSGTGELFF | TGTGCCACCAGCGCCAGAAGCGGGACCGGGGAGCTGTTTTTT
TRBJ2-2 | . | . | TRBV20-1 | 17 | CSARDRSTRGGPGELFF | TGCAGTGCTAGAGATAGGTCCACACGAGGGGGTCCCGGGGAGCTGTTTTTT
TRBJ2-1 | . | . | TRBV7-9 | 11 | CASIGGHEQFF | TGTGCCAGCATCGGGGGGCATGAGCAGTTCTTC
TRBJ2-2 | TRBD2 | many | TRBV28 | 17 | CASGVLAGGPHTGELFF | TGTGCCAGCGGGGTACTAGCGGGAGGGCCTCACACCGGGGAGCTGTTTTTT
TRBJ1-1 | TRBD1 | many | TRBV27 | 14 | CASSRRTGNTEAFF | TGTGCCAGCAGTCGACGGACAGGGAACACTGAAGCTTTCTTT
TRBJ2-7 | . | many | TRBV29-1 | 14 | CSVDSGGFSYEQYF | TGCAGCGTTGATTCGGGCGGGTTTTCCTACGAGCAGTACTTC
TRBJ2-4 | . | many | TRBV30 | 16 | CAWSKGPTKAKNIQYF | TGTGCCTGGAGCAAGGGACCTACAAAAGCCAAAAACATTCAGTACTTC
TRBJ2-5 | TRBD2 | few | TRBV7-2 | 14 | CASGLGLAGETQYF | TGTGCCAGCGGCTTGGGACTAGCGGGAGAGACCCAGTACTTC
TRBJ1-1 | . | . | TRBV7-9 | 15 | CASSLGSVENTEAFF | TGTGCCAGCAGCCTGGGGTCCGTAGAAAACACTGAAGCTTTCTTT
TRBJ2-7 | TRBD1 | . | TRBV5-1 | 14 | CASRDGQGPMEQYF | TGCGCCAGCAGGGACGGACAGGGCCCCATGGAGCAGTACTTC
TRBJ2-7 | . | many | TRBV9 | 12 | CASSVGGHEQYF | TGTGCCAGCAGCGTCGGGGGCCACGAGCAGTACTTC
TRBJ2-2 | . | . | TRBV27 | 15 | CASSSGRVNTGELFF | TGTGCCAGCAGTTCCGGCAGGGTGAACACCGGGGAGCTGTTTTTT
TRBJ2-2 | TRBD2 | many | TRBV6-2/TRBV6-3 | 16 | CASRRGLAGDTGELFF | TGTGCCAGCAGAAGGGGGCTAGCGGGAGACACCGGGGAGCTGTTTTTT
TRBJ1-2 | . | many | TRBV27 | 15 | CASSLGGRKNYGYTF | TGTGCCAGCAGTTTGGGCGGACGGAAGAACTATGGCTACACCTTC
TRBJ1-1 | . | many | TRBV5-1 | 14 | CASSLRTVNTEAFF | TGCGCCAGCAGCCTCAGGACAGTGAACACTGAAGCTTTCTTT
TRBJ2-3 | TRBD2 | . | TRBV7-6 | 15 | CASSRGGTRTDTQYF | TGTGCCAGCAGCCGCGGGGGGACCCGCACAGATACGCAGTATTTT
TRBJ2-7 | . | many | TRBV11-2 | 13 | CASSLAQGGEQYF | TGTGCCAGCAGCTTAGCCCAGGGGGGGGAGCAGTACTTC
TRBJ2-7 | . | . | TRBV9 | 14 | CASSEGLLGYEQYF | TGTGCCAGCAGCGAGGGACTTCTAGGCTACGAGCAGTACTTC
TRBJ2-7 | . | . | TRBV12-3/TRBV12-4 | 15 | CASSAHGGPTLEQYF | TGTGCCAGCAGTGCCCACGGGGGGCCGACTCTCGAGCAGTACTTC
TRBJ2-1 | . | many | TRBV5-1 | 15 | CASSLGTSSYNEQFF | TGTGCCAGCAGCTTAGGGACCAGCTCCTACAATGAGCAGTTCTTC